This T cell receptor beta chain was documented in a study of control samples from healthy donors and cancer patients. Data came from immunoSEQ multiplex PCR; TCRdb stores just in-frame clones and leaves some out. The sample lists about 180,000 clones; roughly nine tenths were seen once. Trimming took off 4 bases at V and 3 bases at J, with 15 bases between the two ends. The CDR3 runs to 15 residues. Germline CDR1 SEHNR, CDR2 FQNEAQ (reference sequence). This receptor was taken from a man aged 25 to 40 in good health. Sequences were obtained from blood. The chain couples TRBV7-9 to TRBJ1-2; TRBD1 might be the D (6 bases). DNA of the CDR3: TGTGCCAGCAGCTCCTTGAGGGACACTTACTATGGCTACACCTTC. Its translation is CASSSLRDTYYGYTF. The complete variable domain, with remaining parts taken from reference TRBV7-9 and TRBJ1-2, reads DTGVSQNPRHKITKRGQNVTFRCDPISEHNRLYWYRQTLGQGPEFLTYFQNEAQLEKSRLLSDRFSAERPKGSFSTLEIQRTEQGDSAMYLCASSSLRDTYYGYTFGSGTRLTVV.